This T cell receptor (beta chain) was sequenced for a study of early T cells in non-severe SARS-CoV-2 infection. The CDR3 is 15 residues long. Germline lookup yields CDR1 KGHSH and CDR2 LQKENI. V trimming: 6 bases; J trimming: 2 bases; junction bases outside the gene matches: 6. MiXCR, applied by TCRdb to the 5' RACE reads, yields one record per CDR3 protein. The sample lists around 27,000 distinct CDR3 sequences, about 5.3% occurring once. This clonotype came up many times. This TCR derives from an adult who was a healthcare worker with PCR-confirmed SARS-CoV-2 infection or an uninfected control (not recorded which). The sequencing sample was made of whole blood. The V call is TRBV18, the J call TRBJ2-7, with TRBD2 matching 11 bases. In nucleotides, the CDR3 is TGTGCCAGCTCCGGGACTAGCGGATTGACCTACGAGCAGTACTTC. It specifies CASSGTSGLTYEQYF.